These T cell receptor beta chains were read from a single sample in a study of PD-1 blockade in classical Hodgkin lymphoma. Sequencing was performed with immunoSEQ multiplex PCR; in TCRdb, only in-frame clones are kept and a portion is missing. The repertoire holds 20,000 to 30,000 clones, with about nine tenths as singletons. The starting material was peripheral blood mononuclear cells (PBMCs), obtained at baseline. These receptors were taken from a human donor with classical Hodgkin lymphoma. Each CDR3 is given with its conserved first and last residue. The D gene is left open where the match is weak. Rows give clone size only sometimes, using once, few, many, or a class for an expanded clone.

CDR3 length,D gene,J gene,clone size,V gene,CDR3 protein,CDR3 DNA
13,TRBD2,TRBJ2-5,-,TRBV7-3,CASSQLAAETQYF,TGTGCCAGCAGCCAACTAGCGGCTGAGACCCAGTACTTC
16,TRBD1,TRBJ2-1,-,TRBV19,CASSPGDRVLNNEQFF,TGTGCCAGTAGTCCCGGGGACAGGGTCTTAAACAATGAGCAGTTCTTC
16,TRBD2,TRBJ2-3,-,TRBV7-8,CASSFSSSGGTDTQYF,TGTGCCAGCAGCTTCTCCTCTAGCGGGGGCACAGATACGCAGTATTTT
15,TRBD2,TRBJ2-1,once,TRBV5-1,CASSLSGGPYNEQFF,TGCGCCAGCAGCCTTAGCGGGGGACCCTACAATGAGCAGTTCTTC
14,TRBD1,TRBJ1-2,-,TRBV7-9,CASAPGQGPRGYTF,TGTGCCAGCGCCCCGGGACAGGGCCCCCGAGGCTACACCTTC
13,-,TRBJ2-3,-,TRBV7-9,CASSFSGADTQYF,TGTGCCAGCAGCTTCTCGGGGGCGGATACGCAGTATTTT
15,-,TRBJ2-3,-,TRBV5-1,CASSLGGGARDTQYF,TGCGCCAGCAGCTTGGGTGGGGGGGCGAGAGATACGCAGTATTTT
12,-,TRBJ2-7,-,TRBV2,CASSSQIGEQYF,TGTGCCAGCAGTTCCCAGATTGGCGAGCAGTACTTC
17,TRBD2,TRBJ2-1,few,TRBV7-2,CASSFLPAGGRSDEQFF,TGTGCCAGCAGCTTCTTGCCGGCGGGGGGCAGGTCGGATGAGCAGTTCTTC
15,-,TRBJ1-5,-,TRBV7-9,CASSFSSVGPQPQHF,TGTGCCAGCAGCTTCAGCAGTGTTGGGCCCCAGCCCCAGCATTTT
15,TRBD1,TRBJ1-1,-,TRBV5-1,CASSATGTGNTEAFF,TGCGCCAGCAGCGCAACCGGGACAGGGAACACTGAAGCTTTCTTT
12,-,TRBJ1-2,-,TRBV6-1,CASSDRYGGYTF,TGTGCCAGCAGTGACAGGTATGGCGGCTACACCTTC
15,-,TRBJ2-6,-,TRBV4-1,CASSLRISGANVLTF,TGCGCCAGCAGCCTACGAATTTCTGGGGCCAACGTCCTGACTTTC
13,-,TRBJ1-2,-,TRBV6-5,CASRYDRTDGYTF,TGTGCCAGCAGATACGACAGGACTGATGGCTACACCTTC
16,-,TRBJ2-5,-,TRBV14,CASSPARRTIQETQYF,TGTGCCAGCAGCCCCGCCCGTCGTACTATCCAAGAGACCCAGTACTTC
14,-,TRBJ2-3,-,TRBV5-1,CASSSGTSTDTQYF,TGCGCCAGCAGCTCAGGGACAAGCACAGATACGCAGTATTTT
15,TRBD1,TRBJ1-6,-,TRBV6-6,CASRTGQGNNSPLHF,TGTGCCAGCAGAACGGGACAGGGAAATAATTCACCCCTCCACTTT
12,-,TRBJ1-5,few,TRBV6-5,CASSSPYQPQHF,TGTGCCAGCAGTTCCCCCTATCAGCCCCAGCATTTT
14,-,TRBJ1-2,-,TRBV6-5,CASSSDPWGYGYTF,TGTGCCAGCAGTTCCGACCCCTGGGGCTATGGCTACACCTTC
14,-,TRBJ2-5,-,TRBV9,CASSVLPGEETQYF,TGTGCCAGCAGCGTTCTCCCAGGGGAAGAGACCCAGTACTTC
15,TRBD1,TRBJ1-6,-,TRBV7-9,CASSLEGTGNSPLHF,TGTGCCAGCAGCTTAGAGGGGACAGGTAATTCACCCCTCCACTTT
16,TRBD1,TRBJ1-1,-,TRBV5-1,CASSSGTGGYNTEAFF,TGCGCCAGCAGCTCGGGGACAGGGGGCTACAACACTGAAGCTTTCTTT
15,-,TRBJ2-4,-,TRBV5-1,CASSLLGPTTNIQYF,TGCGCCAGCAGCTTGCTGGGGCCCACAACCAACATTCAGTACTTC
14,-,TRBJ2-1,once,TRBV5-1,CASKESSSYNEQFF,TGCGCCAGCAAGGAGAGCAGCTCCTACAATGAGCAGTTCTTC
15,-,TRBJ2-3,-,TRBV7-9,CASSPPGGLTDTQYF,TGTGCCAGCAGCCCCCCAGGAGGACTCACAGATACGCAGTATTTT
16,-,TRBJ1-2,-,TRBV19,CASSIASFEVGYGYTF,TGTGCCAGTAGTATAGCGTCATTTGAGGTTGGCTATGGCTACACCTTC
14,-,TRBJ2-7,-,TRBV5-1,CASSDTAASYEQYF,TGCGCCAGCAGCGACACGGCCGCGTCCTACGAGCAGTACTTC
15,-,TRBJ1-1,-,TRBV7-3,CASSLLGGSDTEAFF,TGTGCCAGCAGCTTATTGGGCGGATCTGACACTGAAGCTTTCTTT
14,-,TRBJ1-2,-,TRBV5-1,CASSLATGEDGYTF,TGCGCCAGCAGCTTGGCCACAGGCGAGGATGGCTACACCTTC
16,TRBD2,TRBJ2-7,-,TRBV4-2,CASSQVSSGGDYEQYF,TGTGCCAGCAGCCAAGTGTCCAGCGGGGGGGATTACGAGCAGTACTTC
16,TRBD2,TRBJ2-3,-,TRBV7-2,CASSLSSGGSTDTQYF,TGTGCCAGCAGCTTAAGTAGCGGGGGGAGCACAGATACGCAGTATTTT
14,-,TRBJ1-1,-,TRBV5-1,CASSLAPGNTEAFF,TGCGCCAGCAGCTTGGCCCCCGGTAACACTGAAGCTTTCTTT
14,TRBD1,TRBJ1-1,-,TRBV6-6,CASTTSTGMTEAFF,TGTGCCAGCACTACCTCGACAGGGATGACTGAAGCTTTCTTT
16,-,TRBJ2-1,few,TRBV19,CASSIWSTSSYNEQFF,TGTGCCAGTAGTATTTGGAGCACTAGCTCCTACAATGAGCAGTTCTTC
13,-,TRBJ2-3,-,TRBV5-1,CASSLDHPDTQYF,TGCGCCAGCAGCTTGGATCACCCAGATACGCAGTATTTT
16,-,TRBJ2-7,-,TRBV4-3,CASSQTGSGLGYEQYF,TGCGCCAGCAGCCAAACAGGTTCCGGGCTCGGATACGAGCAGTACTTC
13,-,TRBJ1-2,-,TRBV10-2,CASRPQVYYGYTF,TGCGCCAGCAGGCCACAGGTTTACTATGGCTACACCTTC
14,TRBD1,TRBJ1-4,-,TRBV28,CASRSTGAGEKLFF,TGTGCCAGCCGAAGTACAGGGGCGGGTGAAAAACTGTTTTTT
15,-,TRBJ2-2,once,TRBV5-1,CASNGQGGDTGELFF,TGCGCCAGCAACGGTCAGGGAGGCGACACCGGGGAGCTGTTTTTT
13,-,TRBJ1-2,-,TRBV5-1,CASSLWDSYGYTF,TGCGCCAGCAGCTTGTGGGACTCGTATGGCTACACCTTC
13,TRBD1,TRBJ1-1,-,TRBV29-1,CSVVTGVKTEAFF,TGCAGCGTTGTGACAGGGGTGAAAACTGAAGCTTTCTTT
15,-,TRBJ2-5,few,TRBV5-1,CASSLAAAAQETQYF,TGCGCCAGCAGCTTGGCGGCGGCCGCTCAAGAGACCCAGTACTTC
15,TRBD1,TRBJ2-2,-,TRBV6-5,CASRTGGRNTGELFF,TGTGCCAGCAGAACAGGGGGCAGGAACACCGGGGAGCTGTTTTTT
16,-,TRBJ2-3,-,TRBV5-1,CASSLGGDSYTDTQYF,TGCGCCAGCAGCTTGGGTGGGGATTCCTACACAGATACGCAGTATTTT
16,TRBD1,TRBJ1-4,-,TRBV6-6,CASSHRTGPTNEKLFF,TGTGCCAGCAGTCACAGGACAGGCCCAACTAATGAAAAACTGTTTTTT
14,-,TRBJ2-5,few,TRBV5-1,CASSPGISQETQYF,TGCGCCAGCAGCCCGGGGATAAGCCAAGAGACCCAGTACTTC
14,-,TRBJ1-4,-,TRBV5-1,CASSLRGIEEKLFF,TGCGCCAGCAGCTTGAGGGGGATCGAAGAAAAACTGTTTTTT
18,-,TRBJ2-2,-,TRBV21-1,CASSKAGEHRTNTGELFF,TGTGCCAGCAGCAAAGCGGGGGAACACAGGACAAACACCGGGGAGCTGTTTTTT
14,-,TRBJ2-7,-,TRBV7-9,CASSLEELSYEQYF,TGTGCCAGCAGCTTAGAAGAGCTCTCCTACGAGCAGTACTTC
16,TRBD2,TRBJ2-7,-,TRBV4-2,CASSPRTSGVSYEQYF,TGTGCCAGCAGCCCTCGGACTAGCGGGGTATCCTACGAGCAGTACTTC
11,-,TRBJ2-5,-,TRBV2,CAKEPQETQYF,TGTGCTAAGGAGCCTCAAGAGACCCAGTACTTC
12,-,TRBJ2-1,-,TRBV19,CASSLGGGEQFF,TGTGCCAGTAGTCTCGGGGGAGGTGAGCAGTTCTTC
15,-,TRBJ2-7,-,TRBV6-5,CASSYGLNTPSEQYF,TGTGCCAGCAGTTACGGCCTCAACACCCCCTCAGAGCAGTACTTC